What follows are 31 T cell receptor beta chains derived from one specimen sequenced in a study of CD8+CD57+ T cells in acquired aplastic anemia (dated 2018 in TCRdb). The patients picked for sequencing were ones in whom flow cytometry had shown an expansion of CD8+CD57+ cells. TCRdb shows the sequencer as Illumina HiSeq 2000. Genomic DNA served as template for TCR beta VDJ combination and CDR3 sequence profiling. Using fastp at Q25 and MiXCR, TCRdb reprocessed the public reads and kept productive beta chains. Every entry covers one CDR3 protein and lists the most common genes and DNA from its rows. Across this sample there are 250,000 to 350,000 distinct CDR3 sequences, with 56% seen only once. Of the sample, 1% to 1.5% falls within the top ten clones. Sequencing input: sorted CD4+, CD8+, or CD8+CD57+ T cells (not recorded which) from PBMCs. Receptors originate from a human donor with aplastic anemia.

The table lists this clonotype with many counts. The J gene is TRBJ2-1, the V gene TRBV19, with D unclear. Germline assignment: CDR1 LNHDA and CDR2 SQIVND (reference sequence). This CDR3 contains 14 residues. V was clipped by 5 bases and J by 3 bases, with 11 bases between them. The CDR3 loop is CASSLGLSYNEQFF. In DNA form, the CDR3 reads TGTGCCAGTAGTCTGGGTTTAAGCTACAATGAGCAGTTCTTC.

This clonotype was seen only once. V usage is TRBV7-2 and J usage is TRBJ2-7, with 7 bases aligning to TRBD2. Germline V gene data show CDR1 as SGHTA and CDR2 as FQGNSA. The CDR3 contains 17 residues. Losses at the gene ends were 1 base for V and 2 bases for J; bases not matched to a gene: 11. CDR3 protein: CASSLVPSGTKPYEQYF. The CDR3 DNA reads TGTGCCAGCAGCTTAGTCCCTAGCGGTACGAAACCCTACGAGCAGTACTTC.

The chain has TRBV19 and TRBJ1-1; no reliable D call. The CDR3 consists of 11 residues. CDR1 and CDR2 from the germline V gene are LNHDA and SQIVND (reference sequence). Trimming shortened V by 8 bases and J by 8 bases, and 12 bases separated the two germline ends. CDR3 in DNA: TGTGCCAGTGGGATCGGGAGAGAAGCTTTCTTT. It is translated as CASGIGREAFF.

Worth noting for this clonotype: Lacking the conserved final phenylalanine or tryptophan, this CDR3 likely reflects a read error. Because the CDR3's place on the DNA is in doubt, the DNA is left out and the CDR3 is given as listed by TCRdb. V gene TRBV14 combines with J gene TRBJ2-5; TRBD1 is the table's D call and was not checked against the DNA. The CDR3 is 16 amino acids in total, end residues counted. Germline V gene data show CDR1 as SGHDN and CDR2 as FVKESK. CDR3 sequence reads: CASSQGPRTGGERPST.

Written as DNA, the CDR3 is TGTGCCAGCAGGGGGACAGGGTGGTCACCCCTCCACTTT. It is translated as CASRGTGWSPLHF. This chain links TRBV25-1 with TRBJ1-6, with 9 positions matching TRBD1. The CDR3 runs to 13 residues. Germline CDR1 MGHDK, CDR2 SYGVNS. V was clipped by 6 bases and J by 10 bases; unmatched bases: 4.

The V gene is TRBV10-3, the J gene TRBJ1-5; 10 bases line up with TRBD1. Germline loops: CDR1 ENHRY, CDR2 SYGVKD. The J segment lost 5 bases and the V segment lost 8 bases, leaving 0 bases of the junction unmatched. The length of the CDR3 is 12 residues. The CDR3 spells CAIGTGDQPQHF. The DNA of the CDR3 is TGTGCCATCGGGACAGGGGATCAGCCCCAGCATTTT.

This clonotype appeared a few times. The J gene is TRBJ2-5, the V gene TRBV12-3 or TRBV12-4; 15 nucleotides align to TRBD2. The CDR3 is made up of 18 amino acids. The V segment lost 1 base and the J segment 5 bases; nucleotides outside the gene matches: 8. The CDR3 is CASSLGTEGTSGGETQYF. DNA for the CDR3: TGTGCCAGCAGTTTAGGAACCGAAGGGACTAGCGGGGGGGAGACCCAGTACTTC.

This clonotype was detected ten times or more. CDR3 sequence (DNA): TGTGCCAGCAGATTAGCGGGAGGTGGCGGAGATACGCAGTATTTT. Translated, it gives CASRLAGGGGDTQYF. The J gene is TRBJ2-3, the V gene TRBV6-2 or TRBV6-3; 10 bases are shared with TRBD2. Trimming cost V 6 bases and J 5 bases; bases outside gene matches: 8. The CDR3 length is 15 residues. Germline V gene lookup returns CDR1 MNHEY and CDR2 SVGEGT.

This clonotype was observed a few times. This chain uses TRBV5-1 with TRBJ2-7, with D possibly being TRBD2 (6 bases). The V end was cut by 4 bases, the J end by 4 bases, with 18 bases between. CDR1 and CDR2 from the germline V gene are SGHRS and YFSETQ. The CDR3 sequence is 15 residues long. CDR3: CASSLSSDPRYEQYF. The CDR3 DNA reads TGCGCCAGCAGCCTGTCTAGCGACCCTCGATACGAGCAGTACTTC. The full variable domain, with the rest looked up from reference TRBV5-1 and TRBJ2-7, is KAGVTQTPRYLIKTRGQQVTLSCSPISGHRSVSWYQQTPGQGLQFLFEYFSETQRNKGNFPGRFSGRQFSNSRSEMNVSTLELGDSALYLCASSLSSDPRYEQYFGPGTRLTVT.

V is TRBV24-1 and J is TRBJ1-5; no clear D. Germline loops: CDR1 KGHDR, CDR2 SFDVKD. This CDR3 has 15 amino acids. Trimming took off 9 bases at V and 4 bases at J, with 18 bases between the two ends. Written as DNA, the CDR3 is TGTGCCACCGCTGGCAAGGGCGGGGAGAATCAGCCCCAGCATTTT. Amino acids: CATAGKGGENQPQHF.

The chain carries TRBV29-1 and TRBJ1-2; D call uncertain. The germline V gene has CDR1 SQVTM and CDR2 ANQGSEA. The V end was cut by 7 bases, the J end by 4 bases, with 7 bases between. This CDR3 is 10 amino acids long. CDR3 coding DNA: TGCAGCGCGGTGGGCTATGGCTACACCTTC. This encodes CSAVGYGYTF.

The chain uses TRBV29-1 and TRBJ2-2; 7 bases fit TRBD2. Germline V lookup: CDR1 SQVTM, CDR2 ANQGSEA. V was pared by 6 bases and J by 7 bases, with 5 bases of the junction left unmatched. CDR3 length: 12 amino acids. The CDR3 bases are TGCAGCGTACAGAGGACTAGCGGGGAGCTGTTTTTT. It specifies CSVQRTSGELFF.

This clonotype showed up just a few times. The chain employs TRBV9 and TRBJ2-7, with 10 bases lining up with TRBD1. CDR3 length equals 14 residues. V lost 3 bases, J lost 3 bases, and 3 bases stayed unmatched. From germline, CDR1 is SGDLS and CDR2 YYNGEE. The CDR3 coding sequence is TGTGCCAGCAGCGAGGGGACAGGGGACTACGAGCAGTACTTC. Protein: CASSEGTGDYEQYF.

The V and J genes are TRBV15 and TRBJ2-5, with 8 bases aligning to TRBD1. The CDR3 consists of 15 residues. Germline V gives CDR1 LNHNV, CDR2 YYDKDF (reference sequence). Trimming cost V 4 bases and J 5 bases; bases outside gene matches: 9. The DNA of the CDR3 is TGTGCCACCAGCACTATTGCGACAGGGGTGGAGACCCAGTACTTC. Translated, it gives CATSTIATGVETQYF.

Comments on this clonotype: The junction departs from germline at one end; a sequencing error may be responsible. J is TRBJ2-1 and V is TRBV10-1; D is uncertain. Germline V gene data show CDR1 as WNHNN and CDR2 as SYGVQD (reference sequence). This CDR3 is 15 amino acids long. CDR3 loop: CASSEMGNTYNEKFF. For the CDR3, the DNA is TGCGCCAGCAGTGAGATGGGGAACACCTACAATGAGAAGTTCTTC.

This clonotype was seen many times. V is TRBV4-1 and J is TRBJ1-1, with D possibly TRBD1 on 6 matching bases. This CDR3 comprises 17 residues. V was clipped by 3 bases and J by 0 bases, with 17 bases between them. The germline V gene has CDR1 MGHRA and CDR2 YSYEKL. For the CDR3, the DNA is TGCGCCAGCAGCCAGCCACGGGGTGGGGGCCTGAACACTGAAGCTTTCTTT. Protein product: CASSQPRGGGLNTEAFF.

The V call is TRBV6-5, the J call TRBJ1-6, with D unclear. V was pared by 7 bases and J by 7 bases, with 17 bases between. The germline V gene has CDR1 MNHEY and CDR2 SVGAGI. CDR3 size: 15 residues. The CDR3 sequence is CASKREETRNSPLHF. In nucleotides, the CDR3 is TGTGCCAGCAAACGGGAGGAGACTCGGAATTCACCCCTCCACTTT.

The CDR3 here is CASSYTGSSYEQYF. The CDR3 DNA sequence: TGTGCCAGCAGTTACACTGGATCTTCCTACGAGCAGTACTTC. The chain recombines TRBV6-6 with TRBJ2-7; D not certain. The CDR3 extends over 14 amino acids. Germline CDR1 MNHNY, CDR2 SVGAGI (reference sequence). The ends were cut back, 2 bases at V and 1 base at J, with 9 bases in the middle.

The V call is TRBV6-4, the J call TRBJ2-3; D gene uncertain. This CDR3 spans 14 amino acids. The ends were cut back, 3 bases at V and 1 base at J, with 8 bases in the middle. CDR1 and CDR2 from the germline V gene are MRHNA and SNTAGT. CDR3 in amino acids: CASSESEGTDTQYF. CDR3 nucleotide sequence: TGTGCCAGCAGTGAGAGTGAGGGCACAGATACGCAGTATTTT.

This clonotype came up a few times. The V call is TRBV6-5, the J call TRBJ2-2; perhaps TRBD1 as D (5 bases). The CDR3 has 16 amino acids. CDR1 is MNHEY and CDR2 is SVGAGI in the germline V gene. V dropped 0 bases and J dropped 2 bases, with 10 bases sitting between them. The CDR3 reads CASSYSPGKNTGELFF. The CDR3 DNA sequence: TGTGCCAGCAGTTACTCTCCAGGGAAAAACACCGGGGAGCTGTTTTTT.

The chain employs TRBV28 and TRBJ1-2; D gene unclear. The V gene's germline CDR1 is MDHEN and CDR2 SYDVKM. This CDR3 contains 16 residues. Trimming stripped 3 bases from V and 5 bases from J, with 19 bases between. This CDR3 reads CASSLDEGRADYGYTF. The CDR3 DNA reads TGTGCCAGCAGTTTGGACGAGGGAAGAGCTGATTATGGCTACACCTTC.

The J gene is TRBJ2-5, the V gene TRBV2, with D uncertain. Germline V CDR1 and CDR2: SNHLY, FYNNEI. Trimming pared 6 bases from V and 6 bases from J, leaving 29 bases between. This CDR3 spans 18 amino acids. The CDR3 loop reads CASRQSGNTIYYGQTQYF. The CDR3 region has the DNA TGTGCCAGCAGACAGTCTGGAAACACCATATATTATGGGCAGACCCAGTACTTC.

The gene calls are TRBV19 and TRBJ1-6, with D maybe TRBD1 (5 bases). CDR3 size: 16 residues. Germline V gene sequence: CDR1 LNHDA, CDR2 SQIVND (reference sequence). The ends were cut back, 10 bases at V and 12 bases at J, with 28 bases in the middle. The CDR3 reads CATPFSMDGGIGPLHF. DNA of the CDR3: TGTGCCACCCCATTCTCGATGGATGGGGGGATTGGACCCCTCCACTTT.

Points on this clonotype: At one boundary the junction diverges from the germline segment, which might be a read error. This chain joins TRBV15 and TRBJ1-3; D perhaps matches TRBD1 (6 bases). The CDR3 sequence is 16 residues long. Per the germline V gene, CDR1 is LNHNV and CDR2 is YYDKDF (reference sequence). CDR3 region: CATSTHRDKPGSTIYF. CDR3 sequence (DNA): TGTGCCACCAGCACGCACCGGGACAAACCTGGAAGCACCATATATTTT.

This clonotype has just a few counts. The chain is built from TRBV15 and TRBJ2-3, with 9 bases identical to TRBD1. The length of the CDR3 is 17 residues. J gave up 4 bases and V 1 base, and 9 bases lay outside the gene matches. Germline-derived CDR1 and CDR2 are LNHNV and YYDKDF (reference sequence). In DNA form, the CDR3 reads TGTGCCACCAGCAGAGCCGGTCCGGGACAGGGTGCAGATACGCAGTATTTT. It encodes CATSRAGPGQGADTQYF.

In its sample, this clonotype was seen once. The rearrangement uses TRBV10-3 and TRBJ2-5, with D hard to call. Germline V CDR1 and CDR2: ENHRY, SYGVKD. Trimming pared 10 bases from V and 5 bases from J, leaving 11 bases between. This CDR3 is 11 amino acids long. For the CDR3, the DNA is TGTGCCACCCGAGGTGGCGAGACCCAGTACTTC. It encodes CATRGGETQYF.

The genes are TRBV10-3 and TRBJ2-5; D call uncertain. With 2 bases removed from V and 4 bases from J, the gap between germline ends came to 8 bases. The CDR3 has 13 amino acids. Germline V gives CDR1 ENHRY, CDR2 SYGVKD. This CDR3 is CAISEHMSETQYF. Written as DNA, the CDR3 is TGTGCCATCAGTGAGCACATGTCAGAGACCCAGTACTTC.

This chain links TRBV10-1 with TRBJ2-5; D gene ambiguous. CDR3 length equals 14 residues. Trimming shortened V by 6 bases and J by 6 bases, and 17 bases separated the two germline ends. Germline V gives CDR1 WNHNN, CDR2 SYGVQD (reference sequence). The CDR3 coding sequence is TGCGCCAGCAGCCGAGACCTAAACGATAAGACCCAGTACTTC. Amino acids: CASSRDLNDKTQYF.

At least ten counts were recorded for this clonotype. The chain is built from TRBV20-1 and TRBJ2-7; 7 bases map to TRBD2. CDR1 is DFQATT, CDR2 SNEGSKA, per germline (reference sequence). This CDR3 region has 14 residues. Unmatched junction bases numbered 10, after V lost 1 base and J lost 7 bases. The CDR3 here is CSARARETPGEQYF. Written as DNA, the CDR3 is TGCAGTGCTAGAGCGCGGGAGACCCCCGGGGAGCAGTACTTC.

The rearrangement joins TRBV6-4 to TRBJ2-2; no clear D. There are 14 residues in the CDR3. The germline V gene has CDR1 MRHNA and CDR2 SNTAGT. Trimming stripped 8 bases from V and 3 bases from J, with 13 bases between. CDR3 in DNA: TGTGCCAGCCGTGCGGTTGGGGACACCGGGGAGCTGTTTTTT. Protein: CASRAVGDTGELFF.

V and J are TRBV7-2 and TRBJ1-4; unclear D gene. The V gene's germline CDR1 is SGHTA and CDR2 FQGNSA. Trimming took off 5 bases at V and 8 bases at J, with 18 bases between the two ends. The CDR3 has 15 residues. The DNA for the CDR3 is TGTGCCAGCAGCCAATCCGGAAAATCGTGGGAAAAACTGTTTTTT. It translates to CASSQSGKSWEKLFF.